This entry features one TCR beta chain sequence. Its matching antigen is unknown. This record belongs to a study of blood T cells in healthy people across ages. Then a second PCR, running roughly 6 to 12 cycles, was carried out with a sample-barcoded 5' primer and a J-beta primer mix. TCRdb redid the calling of the 5' RACE reads with MiXCR, one entry per CDR3 protein. Of 1.2 million to 1.5 million distinct CDR3 sequences listed, approximately 59% were seen once; the top ten hold 5.5% to 8%. Study-level findings and limits: TCR beta diversity per million T cells fell roughly linearly with age. The unsorted PBMCs prevented any conclusive comparison of naive versus antigen-experienced cells.

This CDR3 is built from 12 residues. Deletions cut 4 bases from V and 5 bases from J, with 11 bases between. CDR1 is DFQATT, CDR2 SNEGSKA, per germline (reference sequence). This chain links TRBV20-1 with TRBJ2-5; weak D call: TRBD1 (6 bases). Sample: blood. This TCR was recovered from a man between 18 and 29 years old in good health. The CDR3 DNA follows: TGCAGTGCTAATCCGAGGGGGGAGACCCAGTACTTC. It translates to CSANPRGETQYF.